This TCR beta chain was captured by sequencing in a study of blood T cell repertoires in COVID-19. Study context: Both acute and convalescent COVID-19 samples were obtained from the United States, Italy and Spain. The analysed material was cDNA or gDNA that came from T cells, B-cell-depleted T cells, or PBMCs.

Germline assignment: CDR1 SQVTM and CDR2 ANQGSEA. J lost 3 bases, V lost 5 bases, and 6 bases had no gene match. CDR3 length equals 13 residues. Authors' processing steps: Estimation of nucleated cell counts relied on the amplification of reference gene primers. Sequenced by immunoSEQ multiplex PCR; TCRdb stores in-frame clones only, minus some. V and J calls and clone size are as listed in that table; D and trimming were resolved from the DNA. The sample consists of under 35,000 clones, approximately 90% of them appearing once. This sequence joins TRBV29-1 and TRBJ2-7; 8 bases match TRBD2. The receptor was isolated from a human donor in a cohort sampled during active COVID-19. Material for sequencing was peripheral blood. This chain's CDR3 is CSVLPGTSYEQYF. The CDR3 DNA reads TGCAGCGTTCTCCCCGGGACTAGCTACGAGCAGTACTTC.